This T cell receptor beta chain emerged from a study of CD8 T cells in Susac syndrome. An amount of RNA that ranged from roughly 0.45 to 1 ug was reverse transcribed with random hexamers. TCRdb analysed the immunoSEQ multiplex PCR reads with MiXCR anew, one entry per CDR3 protein. In the table there are roughly 160,000 distinct CDR3 sequences, 90% to 97% of which are singletons. Germline values: CDR1 SGHNT, CDR2 YENEEA. V lost 9 bases to trimming and J lost 5 bases, with 7 bases between them. The CDR3 contains 10 residues. The clonotype originates from a human donor with Susac syndrome. The sequencing input was CD4+ T cells from PBMCs. The rearrangement uses TRBV11-3 and TRBJ1-1; D is ambiguous. The CDR3 here is CARDLTEAFF. The CDR3 nucleotides read TGTGCCAGGGATCTTACTGAAGCTTTCTTT.